These 5 T cell receptor beta chains originate from one sample sequenced in a study of cytomegalovirus exposure and HLA in healthy donors. PCR amplification relied on 60 Vbeta primers (plus 13 Jbeta primers). TCRdb's copy holds only in-frame clones and misses some; the assay was immunoSEQ multiplex PCR. Of about 120,000 clones listed, about 73% were seen once; the top ten hold around 4.1%. The sample comprised PBMCs. These receptors all stem from a woman aged 40 to 50 in good health and CMV-seronegative.

This clone was counted between two and nine times. The chain carries TRBV4-2 and TRBJ2-2; a weak D match, TRBD2 (5 bases). Trimming cost V 2 bases and J 1 base, with 8 bases left between them. This CDR3 contains 15 residues. Germline V lookup: CDR1 LGHNA, CDR2 YNFKEQ. The DNA of the CDR3 is TGTGCCAGCAGCCAATATGAGGGGAACACCGGGGAGCTGTTTTTT. It specifies CASSQYEGNTGELFF.

The chain has TRBV4-3 and TRBJ2-1, with D perhaps TRBD2 (6 bases). The germline V gene encodes CDR1 LGHNA and CDR2 YSLEER. Trimming took 4 bases from V and 9 from J, leaving 19 bases between them. The CDR3 runs to 15 residues. The DNA of the CDR3 is TGCGCCAGCAGCCGCGGGGCTAGCTCAGGTGGTGAGCAGTTCTTC. Protein product: CASSRGASSGGEQFF.

This clone was found a few times. This chain links TRBV4-3 with TRBJ2-7; 7 bases are a match to TRBD2. CDR1 and CDR2 (germline): LGHNA, YSLEER. The CDR3 contains 17 residues. The ends lost 1 base at V and 0 bases at J; junction bases unmatched: 9. The CDR3 nucleotides read TGCGCCAGCAGCCAAGGGCAGTTTTCTAGCGGCTCCTACGAGCAGTACTTC. Residues: CASSQGQFSSGSYEQYF.

The chain combines TRBV5-1 with TRBJ2-7; 9 positions match TRBD1. V shed 7 bases, J shed 6 bases, and the junction held 11 bases outside the gene matches. The germline V gene has CDR1 SGHRS and CDR2 YFSETQ. The CDR3 has 14 residues. In DNA form, the CDR3 reads TGCGCCAGCGATACCGGGACAGGGTTCTCCGAGCAGTACTTC. It specifies CASDTGTGFSEQYF.

The chain uses TRBV14 and TRBJ2-3, with 12 bases lining up with TRBD2. V shed 3 bases and J 0 bases; nucleotides not matched to a gene: 4. The CDR3 is 17 residues long. The germline V gene encodes CDR1 SGHDN and CDR2 FVKESK. CDR3 amino acids: CASSQRLAGDSTDTQYF. CDR3 nucleotide sequence: TGTGCCAGCAGCCAGAGACTAGCGGGGGATAGCACAGATACGCAGTATTTT. Combining the CDR3 with reference TRBV14 and TRBJ2-3 gives the whole variable domain EAGVTQFPSHSVIEKGQTVTLRCDPISGHDNLYWYRRVMGKEIKFLLHFVKESKQDESGMPNNRFLAERTGGTYSTLKVQPAELEDSGVYFCASSQRLAGDSTDTQYFGPGTRLTVL.